This T cell receptor beta chain was recovered during a study of T-cell memory formation after mild COVID-19. TCR alpha and TCR beta cDNA libraries carrying sample barcodes and UMIs came from 5'RACE with constant-segment primers. TCRdb re-called the 5' RACE reads with MiXCR, one entry per CDR3 protein. The table lists around 340,000 distinct CDR3 sequences, about 16% of them singletons. In this sample, this clonotype turned up a few times. The CDR3 is 13 residues long. V shed 6 bases and J shed 8 bases, with 14 bases lying between them. The sequence derives from a man between 18 and 35 years old who had mild COVID-19 (a few samples of this study predate the infection). Cell type and time point are not known. Material for sequencing was PBMCs or a T cell subset sorted from them (not recorded which). This chain joins TRBV12-3 or TRBV12-4 and TRBJ2-1; D may be TRBD2 (5 bases). The CDR3 here is CASSSAERDEQFF. CDR3 nucleotides: TGTGCCAGCAGCTCTGCTGAGAGGGATGAGCAGTTCTTC.